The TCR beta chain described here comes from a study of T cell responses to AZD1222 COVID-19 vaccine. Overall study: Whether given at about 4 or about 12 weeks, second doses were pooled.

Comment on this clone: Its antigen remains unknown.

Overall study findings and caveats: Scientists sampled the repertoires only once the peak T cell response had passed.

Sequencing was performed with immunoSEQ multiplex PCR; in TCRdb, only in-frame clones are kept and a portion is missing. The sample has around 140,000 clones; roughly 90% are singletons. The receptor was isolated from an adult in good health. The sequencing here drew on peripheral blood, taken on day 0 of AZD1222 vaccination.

The CDR3 coding sequence is TGTGCCAGCTCACCAATGGGGGTACAGGGGGCCTCCGAGCAGTACTTC. Its protein product is CASSPMGVQGASEQYF. This rearrangement joins TRBV18 to TRBJ2-7, with 9 bases matching TRBD1. Germline-derived CDR1 and CDR2 are KGHSH and LQKENI. CDR3 length: 16 residues. Trimming took 2 bases from V and 6 from J; bases not matched to a gene: 11.